This T cell receptor beta chain comes out of a study of shared clonotypes between healthy human individuals. Study results and limitations: Around 5% was the fraction of naive CD4 clonotypes found shared across a few donors. When compared with the clonotypes that were shared by all four sorted-subset donors, the non-shared clonotypes turned out to have lower generation probabilities.

This CDR3 is built from 14 residues. V gave up 7 bases and J gave up 0 bases, with 11 bases separating them. Germline CDR1 MNHNS, CDR2 SASEGT. Sorted-subset replicate PCRs used 200 ng of genomic DNA. This amount corresponded to 30,000 to 35,000 T cell genomes. Measured with immunoSEQ multiplex PCR; TCRdb has only the in-frame clones, and not every one. The sample holds approximately 640,000 clones, about three quarters seen once. On this clone: Its antigen is as yet unknown.

Division of CD4+ cells produced a CD45RA+ naive subset and a CD45RA-negative memory subset. The chain couples TRBV6-1 to TRBJ2-3; possible D gene TRBD2, 6 bases. Input material: memory CD4+ T cells sorted from blood. As for subset: CD45RA-negative fraction. This receptor was identified in a woman aged 25 to 39 in good health. As DNA, the CDR3 is TGTGCCAGCACGGCGGGGTTCAGCACAGATACGCAGTATTTT. It yields the protein CASTAGFSTDTQYF.